Below are 7 T cell receptor beta chains sequenced from a single sample in a study of spatial heterogeneity in lung cancer. TCRdb reprocessed the 5' RACE reads with MiXCR, giving one entry per CDR3 protein. Of 90,000 to 95,000 distinct CDR3 sequences in the sample, about 12% were seen once. Stated time point: sample taken at primary tumor resection. This material consisted of PBMCs, taken at surgery. These receptors were obtained from a male donor with early-stage non-small cell lung cancer.

This clonotype was seen a handful of times. The gene calls are TRBV7-9 and TRBJ1-2; 9 nucleotides align to TRBD1. The V gene end was trimmed by 4 bases and the J gene end by 8 bases; junction bases not matched to a gene: 8. Germline lookup yields CDR1 SEHNR and CDR2 FQNEAQ (reference sequence). This CDR3 is 14 amino acids long. The CDR3 DNA reads TGTGCCAGCAGCTCCGGGACAGGGAAGCAGGGCTACACCTTC. It is translated as CASSSGTGKQGYTF.

This clonotype was seen a few times. This chain uses TRBV25-1 with TRBJ1-3; no definite D call. Trimming removed 2 bases at V and 10 bases at J, with 12 bases between. This CDR3 is 13 amino acids long. In germline, CDR1 is MGHDK, CDR2 SYGVNS. This CDR3 reads CASSEPRALTIYF. CDR3 in DNA: TGTGCCAGCAGTGAACCACGGGCTTTAACCATATATTTT.

The chain is built from TRBV2 and TRBJ1-5; the match to TRBD1 covers 7 bases. The CDR3 sequence is 15 residues long. J lost 1 base, V lost 3 bases, and 3 bases had no gene match. CDR1 SNHLY and CDR2 FYNNEI come from the germline V gene. CDR3 bases: TGTGCCAGCAGTGAGACAGGGCTAAGCAATCAGCCCCAGCATTTT. It encodes CASSETGLSNQPQHF.

This clonotype has just a few counts. The V gene is TRBV20-1, the J gene TRBJ1-1; D call uncertain. Germline V gene data show CDR1 as DFQATT and CDR2 as SNEGSKA (reference sequence). V gave up 1 base and J gave up 8 bases, with 14 bases separating them. The CDR3 has 13 amino acids. The CDR3 loop is CSARGYSWEEAFF. The CDR3 bases are TGCAGTGCTAGAGGGTACAGTTGGGAGGAAGCTTTCTTT.

This clonotype came up many times. This sequence joins TRBV6-5 and TRBJ2-7, with D possibly TRBD2 on 5 matching bases. V gave up 2 bases and J gave up 3 bases, with 8 bases separating them. The CDR3 is 13 amino acids. CDR1 MNHEY and CDR2 SVGAGI come from the germline V gene. The DNA for the CDR3 is TGTGCCAGCAGTTACGGCCGGGACTACGAGCAGTACTTC. Translating it yields CASSYGRDYEQYF.

V and J are TRBV23-1 and TRBJ2-3; 11 positions match TRBD2. TRBV23-1 is an ORF, and what it does is uncertain. CDR3 length: 17 amino acids. Germline trimming cut 2 bases from V and 6 bases from J; bases unmatched to any gene: 10. CDR3 in amino acids: CASSQNCSGGVGDTQYF. CDR3 in DNA: TGCGCCAGCAGTCAAAACTGTAGCGGGGGGGTTGGGGATACGCAGTATTTT.

The J gene is TRBJ2-3, the V gene TRBV18, with D hard to call. CDR3 length equals 14 residues. Trimming stripped 4 bases from V and 2 bases from J, with 10 bases between. Germline CDR1 is KGHSH and CDR2 is LQKENI. The CDR3 loop is CASSRGQNTDTQYF. CDR3 bases: TGTGCCAGCTCACGTGGCCAAAACACAGATACGCAGTATTTT.